The rows below give T cell receptor beta chains drawn from one sample of a study of monozygotic twins with inflammatory bowel disease. From the 5' RACE reads, TCRdb lists one entry per CDR3 protein and no DNA. In total, the table holds approximately 340,000 distinct CDR3 sequences. The sequencing input was blood. The receptor source for this set is a human donor with ulcerative colitis or Crohn's disease, or a healthy co-twin of an affected twin (not recorded which). CDR3s include the opening cysteine and the closing phenylalanine or tryptophan.

v_call	j_call	cdr3_aa
TRBV10-1	TRBJ2-5	CASSEGWEGKTQYF
TRBV5-1	TRBJ1-2	CASSLAGTGINYGYTF
TRBV10-3	TRBJ2-1	CAINRGAVLDEQFF
TRBV5-1	TRBJ2-1	CASSLVADQRSQFF
TRBV9	TRBJ2-3	CASSPRPGTDTQYF
TRBV20-1	TRBJ2-3	CSANRPSGGTDTQYF
TRBV30	TRBJ2-1	CAWSGIGMGSRGSYNEQFF
TRBV7-2	TRBJ2-7	CASSLDGTAFYEQYF
TRBV7-9	TRBJ1-4	CATEVEGSGEKLFF
TRBV6-2/TRBV6-3	TRBJ1-1	CASSKMTGTNTEAFF
TRBV7-3	TRBJ2-3	CASSFGRQGTDTQYF
TRBV29-1	TRBJ1-1	CSVLLGTEAFF
TRBV12-3/TRBV12-4	TRBJ2-1	CASSHSGRVNEQFF
TRBV5-1	TRBJ2-1	CASSSSGVNEQFF
TRBV14	TRBJ1-2	CASSQDQGRPNYGYTF
TRBV27	TRBJ2-5	CASSFKATQYF
TRBV27	TRBJ2-1	CASSSGLAGEQFF
TRBV5-1	TRBJ2-1	CASSLTPAGGLNEQFF
TRBV5-4	TRBJ1-1	CASSSGVGDEAFF
TRBV7-9	TRBJ2-2	CASNEVGNTGELFF
TRBV5-1	TRBJ2-7	CASSLLTGLAGSYEQYF
TRBV20-1	TRBJ2-3	CSAMDLPTQAKVLDTQYF
TRBV7-2	TRBJ2-3	CASSLDSRPADTQYF
TRBV20-1	TRBJ1-4	CSARRGLPAEKLFF
TRBV6-1	TRBJ2-7	CASYIGGQFYEQYF
TRBV6-1	TRBJ1-5	CASRPSGGGTQPQHF
TRBV9	TRBJ1-4	CASSSPGQHNEKLFF
TRBV12-3/TRBV12-4	TRBJ1-2	CASSFSANYGYTF
TRBV6-5	TRBJ1-1	CASRSPPKAFF
TRBV20-1	TRBJ2-6	CSALPGSGANVLTF
TRBV10-3	TRBJ1-5	CAISWDSPGPQHF
TRBV5-1	TRBJ2-3	CASSLGGRLTDTQYF
TRBV4-1	TRBJ2-5	CASSQDPPPRGSQETQYF
TRBV30	TRBJ1-2	CAWSWIAVDYGYTF
TRBV20-1	TRBJ2-3	CSARRSTDTQYF
TRBV20-1	TRBJ2-7	CSANKREGPSEQYF
TRBV19	TRBJ1-2	CASRRSEGQIIYGYTF
TRBV18	TRBJ2-7	CASSPLAGGTYEQYF
TRBV7-2	TRBJ1-4	CASSPSGAGVELFF
TRBV7-8	TRBJ1-3	CASSLWRDTIYF
TRBV5-1	TRBJ2-1	CASKTSGDHNEQFF
TRBV10-3	TRBJ2-3	CASRGTGDTQYF
TRBV4-1	TRBJ2-1	CASSQQPSGSVNEQFF
TRBV7-8	TRBJ2-7	CASSPRGVSGAVYEQYF
TRBV10-3	TRBJ1-1	CAIGDSRDAEAFF
TRBV13	TRBJ2-1	CASSLLAGGPGIHNEQFF
TRBV3-1	TRBJ2-2	CASSQDTRNTGELFF
TRBV6-4	TRBJ2-5	CASSADQSDVETQYF
TRBV29-1	TRBJ1-2	CSVTDSRGATNYGYTF
TRBV5-6	TRBJ2-7	CASSGRDSLYEQYF